The T cell receptor (beta chain) described here comes from a study of shared clonotypes between healthy human individuals. On the study more broadly: The donor group consisted of a couple of women and three men, aged 18 to 49.

Sequenced by immunoSEQ multiplex PCR; TCRdb stores in-frame clones only, minus some. The top ten hold roughly 1.2% of the sample, which has approximately 1,500,000 clones, approximately 96% seen once. About this clone: Its specificity is unknown. The sample contains more than one DNA sequence encoding this CDR3.

General observations from the study: Naive CD4 clonotype sharing across four donors was 5% to 6%. Investigators collected only blood, and repertoires in tissues likely differ. Compared with clonotypes that all four donors shared, non-shared clonotypes had lower generation probabilities.

There are 13 residues in the CDR3. Germline CDR1 and CDR2: KGHSH and LQKENI. Trimming took 2 bases from V and 5 from J, leaving 10 bases between them. Sequencing was performed on naive CD4+ T cells sorted from blood. This sample's subset: CD45RA+ positively selected. This TCR was recovered from a man in his thirties or forties in good health. The V and J genes are TRBV18 and TRBJ2-7; D gene unclear. CDR3 residues: CASSPGLLHEQYF. DNA of the CDR3: TGTGCCAGCTCACCAGGGTTGTTGCACGAGCAGTACTTC. Looking up the rest from reference TRBV18 and TRBJ2-7 gives the full variable domain: NAGVMQNPRHLVRRRGQEARLRCSPMKGHSHVYWYRQLPEEGLKFMVYLQKENIIDESGMPKERFSAEFPKEGPSILRIQQVVRGDSAAYFCASSPGLLHEQYFGPGTRLTVT.